These T cell receptor beta chains were read from a single sample in a study of T cell changes during pregnancy in multiple sclerosis. Clones were sequenced by immunoSEQ multiplex PCR, and TCRdb holds only the in-frame ones, with some missing. The top ten clones hold about 18% of a sample with about 17,000 clones, 84% of them seen once. Sequencing used CD8+ T cells from peripheral blood mononuclear cells, obtained in the third trimester of pregnancy. The receptors come from a female donor in good health, enrolled as a control in a pregnancy study. CDR3s include the opening cysteine and the closing phenylalanine or tryptophan. D genes are given only for firm matches. The size field is filled for only some rows; it gives once, few, many or a size class.

clone_size: .; v_call: TRBV7-9; j_call: TRBJ2-5; d_call: .; cdr3_nt: TGTGCCAGCAGCTCGCAGAGGGTCAGTTCGGAGACCCAGTACTTC; cdr3_aa: CASSSQRVSSETQYF
clone_size: .; v_call: TRBV5-6; j_call: TRBJ1-5; d_call: TRBD1; cdr3_nt: TGTGCCAGCAGCTTAGGAGGGACAGCATATAGCAATCAGCCCCAGCATTTT; cdr3_aa: CASSLGGTAYSNQPQHF
clone_size: once; v_call: TRBV5-1; j_call: TRBJ2-7; d_call: .; cdr3_nt: TGCGCCAGCAGCTTATGGGGCCGAAGGGTCCCTTACGAGCAGTACTTC; cdr3_aa: CASSLWGRRVPYEQYF
clone_size: .; v_call: TRBV7-2; j_call: TRBJ2-3; d_call: .; cdr3_nt: TGTGCCAGCAGCCCCAACAGGCACCGCACAGATACGCAGTATTTT; cdr3_aa: CASSPNRHRTDTQYF
clone_size: .; v_call: TRBV4-3; j_call: TRBJ1-1; d_call: TRBD1; cdr3_nt: TGCGCCAGCAGCCAAGATGGGGGGACAGGGGAAGCTGAAGCTTTCTTT; cdr3_aa: CASSQDGGTGEAEAFF
clone_size: .; v_call: TRBV27; j_call: TRBJ2-3; d_call: .; cdr3_nt: TGTGCCAGCAGACGGAGGAGCGACACAGATACGCAGTATTTT; cdr3_aa: CASRRRSDTDTQYF
clone_size: .; v_call: TRBV4-3; j_call: TRBJ1-1; d_call: TRBD1; cdr3_nt: TGCGCCAGCAGCCCAAGGACAGGGGGCAGTGCGAACACTGAAGCTTTCTTT; cdr3_aa: CASSPRTGGSANTEAFF
clone_size: .; v_call: TRBV9; j_call: TRBJ2-7; d_call: .; cdr3_nt: TGTGCCAGCGGTAGCGGAGGATCCTACGAGCAGTACTTC; cdr3_aa: CASGSGGSYEQYF
clone_size: .; v_call: TRBV5-4; j_call: TRBJ2-3; d_call: TRBD2; cdr3_nt: TGTGCCAGCAGCTTGGCCTTGAGCGGGGGGAGGGCAGATACGCAGTATTTT; cdr3_aa: CASSLALSGGRADTQYF
clone_size: .; v_call: TRBV6-6; j_call: TRBJ1-2; d_call: TRBD1; cdr3_nt: TGTGCCAGCAGTCCAGGGGGCGCCGGTGGCTACACCTTC; cdr3_aa: CASSPGGAGGYTF
clone_size: .; v_call: TRBV19; j_call: TRBJ1-1; d_call: .; cdr3_nt: TGTGCCAGTACTACGTCCAGGTGGGAAGCTTTCTTT; cdr3_aa: CASTTSRWEAFF
clone_size: .; v_call: TRBV18; j_call: TRBJ2-5; d_call: TRBD1; cdr3_nt: TGTGCCAGCTCACCTGGCAGGGGGGAGACCCAGTACTTC; cdr3_aa: CASSPGRGETQYF
clone_size: .; v_call: TRBV5-6; j_call: TRBJ2-3; d_call: .; cdr3_nt: TGTGCCAGCAGCTTGGGTGCCAGCGCAGATACGCAGTATTTT; cdr3_aa: CASSLGASADTQYF
clone_size: .; v_call: TRBV5-6; j_call: TRBJ2-7; d_call: .; cdr3_nt: TGTGCCAGCAGCTTGGCCTCGGGACTCCAAGGTTGGCAGTACTTC; cdr3_aa: CASSLASGLQGWQYF
clone_size: .; v_call: TRBV29-1; j_call: TRBJ2-3; d_call: .; cdr3_nt: TGCAGCATCCCTGGCCCATTCACAGATACGCAGTATTTT; cdr3_aa: CSIPGPFTDTQYF
clone_size: .; v_call: TRBV4-3; j_call: TRBJ1-1; d_call: TRBD1; cdr3_nt: TGCGCCAGCAGCCCGGGATCGGCAGGGGGCACTGAAGCTTTCTTT; cdr3_aa: CASSPGSAGGTEAFF
clone_size: .; v_call: TRBV7-8; j_call: TRBJ1-5; d_call: .; cdr3_nt: TGTGCCAGCAGCTTAGTTGGGCAGGGAAGACAGCCCCAGCATTTT; cdr3_aa: CASSLVGQGRQPQHF
clone_size: .; v_call: TRBV6-4; j_call: TRBJ2-6; d_call: .; cdr3_nt: TGTGCCAGCAGTGACTCGGAGTACTCTGGGGCCAACGTCCTGACTTTC; cdr3_aa: CASSDSEYSGANVLTF
clone_size: .; v_call: TRBV18; j_call: TRBJ2-1; d_call: TRBD2; cdr3_nt: TGTGCCAGCTCACCTCCGGGACTATCGAATGAGCAGTTCTTC; cdr3_aa: CASSPPGLSNEQFF
clone_size: .; v_call: TRBV6-5; j_call: TRBJ2-3; d_call: TRBD1; cdr3_nt: TGTGCCAGCAGGACAGGGTGGGCAGATACGCAGTATTTT; cdr3_aa: CASRTGWADTQYF
clone_size: .; v_call: TRBV19; j_call: TRBJ2-1; d_call: TRBD2; cdr3_nt: TGTGCCAGTCAAATTAGCGGGAGCTCCTACAATGAGCAGTTCTTC; cdr3_aa: CASQISGSSYNEQFF
clone_size: .; v_call: TRBV11-3; j_call: TRBJ1-1; d_call: .; cdr3_nt: TGTGCCAGCAGCCCAACCCCGCCGCAGCGCACTGAAGCTTTCTTT; cdr3_aa: CASSPTPPQRTEAFF
clone_size: .; v_call: TRBV14; j_call: TRBJ1-2; d_call: TRBD1; cdr3_nt: TGTGCCAGCAGCCCGGGACAGACCTATGGCTACACCTTC; cdr3_aa: CASSPGQTYGYTF
clone_size: .; v_call: TRBV9; j_call: TRBJ2-1; d_call: TRBD2; cdr3_nt: TGTGCCAGCAGCCCACGACTAGCGGGGGTTTCCAATGAGCAGTTCTTC; cdr3_aa: CASSPRLAGVSNEQFF
clone_size: once; v_call: TRBV6-4; j_call: TRBJ2-3; d_call: .; cdr3_nt: TGTGCCAGCAGTGACTCGAAAGGGGGCACAGATACGCAGTATTTT; cdr3_aa: CASSDSKGGTDTQYF
clone_size: .; v_call: TRBV6-5; j_call: TRBJ2-5; d_call: .; cdr3_nt: TGTGCCAGCAGTCAGTGGGGACACCGAGAGACCCAGTACTTC; cdr3_aa: CASSQWGHRETQYF
clone_size: .; v_call: TRBV4-2; j_call: TRBJ1-1; d_call: TRBD1; cdr3_nt: TGTGCCAGCAGCCCGGGACAGGGGGCGATCACTGAAGCTTTCTTT; cdr3_aa: CASSPGQGAITEAFF
clone_size: .; v_call: TRBV5-1; j_call: TRBJ2-7; d_call: TRBD1; cdr3_nt: TGCGCCAGCACTACGAGGTCTTCCCAGGGGGTCTACGAGCAGTACTTC; cdr3_aa: CASTTRSSQGVYEQYF
clone_size: .; v_call: TRBV27; j_call: TRBJ2-7; d_call: TRBD2; cdr3_nt: TGTGCCACCACGGCGGGCGCGGGAGCCTCCTACGAGCAGTACTTC; cdr3_aa: CATTAGAGASYEQYF
clone_size: .; v_call: TRBV6-6; j_call: TRBJ1-5; d_call: .; cdr3_nt: TGTGCCAGCAGCTTGCAGGGGTTAAGACAGCCCCAGCATTTT; cdr3_aa: CASSLQGLRQPQHF
clone_size: .; v_call: TRBV10-3; j_call: TRBJ1-2; d_call: TRBD1; cdr3_nt: TGTGCCATCAGTGTGGACAGGGGATTTGGCTACACCTTC; cdr3_aa: CAISVDRGFGYTF
clone_size: .; v_call: TRBV7-2; j_call: TRBJ2-2; d_call: TRBD2; cdr3_nt: TGTGCCAGCAGCGATCTAGCGGGAGGGCCCCCCGGGGAGCTGTTTTTT; cdr3_aa: CASSDLAGGPPGELFF
clone_size: .; v_call: TRBV15; j_call: TRBJ2-2; d_call: .; cdr3_nt: TGTGCCACCAGCAGAGGGGGAGGGGGGCCCTCAAACACCGGGGAGCTGTTTTTT; cdr3_aa: CATSRGGGGPSNTGELFF
clone_size: .; v_call: TRBV7-6; j_call: TRBJ2-2; d_call: .; cdr3_nt: TGTGCCAGCAGACCCAGGGTAGGGGACACCGGGGAGCTGTTTTTT; cdr3_aa: CASRPRVGDTGELFF
clone_size: .; v_call: TRBV2; j_call: TRBJ1-4; d_call: .; cdr3_nt: TGTGCCACCTCCGAGGGAAATATTGGTGAAAAACTGTTTTTT; cdr3_aa: CATSEGNIGEKLFF
clone_size: .; v_call: TRBV4-3; j_call: TRBJ1-1; d_call: TRBD1; cdr3_nt: TGCGCCAGCAGCAAAGACGTTGGGACAGGGACTGAAGCTTTCTTT; cdr3_aa: CASSKDVGTGTEAFF
clone_size: .; v_call: TRBV30; j_call: TRBJ2-1; d_call: TRBD2; cdr3_nt: TGTGCCTCCTCAGGGGTCTGGCGGGAGGGTGGGAATGAGCAGTTCTTC; cdr3_aa: CASSGVWREGGNEQFF
clone_size: .; v_call: TRBV5-1; j_call: TRBJ2-2; d_call: .; cdr3_nt: TGCGCCAGCAGCTTGGGGGCGGGGACCACCGGGGAGCTGTTTTTT; cdr3_aa: CASSLGAGTTGELFF
clone_size: once; v_call: TRBV15; j_call: TRBJ2-7; d_call: TRBD2; cdr3_nt: TGTGCCACCAGCAGAGATCTAGGGACTAAAGAGCAGTACTTC; cdr3_aa: CATSRDLGTKEQYF
clone_size: few; v_call: TRBV5-1; j_call: TRBJ1-2; d_call: .; cdr3_nt: TGCGCCAGCAGCTTGTCACAGCTCTATGGCTACACCTTC; cdr3_aa: CASSLSQLYGYTF
clone_size: few; v_call: TRBV6-5; j_call: TRBJ1-6; d_call: .; cdr3_nt: TGTGCCAGCAGTTTCCCCAGGGGACATAATTCACCCCTCCACTTT; cdr3_aa: CASSFPRGHNSPLHF
clone_size: .; v_call: TRBV13; j_call: TRBJ1-2; d_call: TRBD1; cdr3_nt: TGTGCCAGCAGCTTCCGGGACAGATATGGCTACACCTTC; cdr3_aa: CASSFRDRYGYTF
clone_size: .; v_call: TRBV7-7; j_call: TRBJ2-3; d_call: .; cdr3_nt: TGTGCTAGCAGCTTAACGCCAACTAGCACAGATACGCAGTATTTT; cdr3_aa: CASSLTPTSTDTQYF
clone_size: .; v_call: TRBV2; j_call: TRBJ2-3; d_call: TRBD2; cdr3_nt: TGTGCCAGCAGGGCCCTTCTAGCGGGGGACACAGATACGCAGTATTTT; cdr3_aa: CASRALLAGDTDTQYF
clone_size: .; v_call: TRBV15; j_call: TRBJ1-1; d_call: .; cdr3_nt: TGTGCCACCAGCAATACAAGGGGGTCGAACACTGAAGCTTTCTTT; cdr3_aa: CATSNTRGSNTEAFF
clone_size: .; v_call: TRBV28; j_call: TRBJ2-2; d_call: .; cdr3_nt: TGTGCCAGCAGTTTATCGGGTAGCACCGGGGAGCTGTTTTTT; cdr3_aa: CASSLSGSTGELFF
clone_size: .; v_call: TRBV2; j_call: TRBJ2-5; d_call: .; cdr3_nt: TGTGCCAGCAGTATCGGGCGGGACCGCACAAAAGAGACCCAGTACTTC; cdr3_aa: CASSIGRDRTKETQYF
clone_size: .; v_call: TRBV6-5; j_call: TRBJ1-2; d_call: .; cdr3_nt: TGTGCCAGCAGTTACGCACAGGGTAATGGCTACACCTTC; cdr3_aa: CASSYAQGNGYTF
clone_size: few; v_call: TRBV6-4; j_call: TRBJ2-1; d_call: TRBD2; cdr3_nt: TGTGCCAGCAGTGGGGGTAATAGCGGGAGCGGTGAGCAGTTCTTC; cdr3_aa: CASSGGNSGSGEQFF
clone_size: .; v_call: TRBV21-1; j_call: TRBJ2-7; d_call: .; cdr3_nt: TGTGCCAGCAGCAAGGGGAACCCCGGGACACCGTTCGAGAAGCAGTACTTC; cdr3_aa: CASSKGNPGTPFEKQYF
clone_size: .; v_call: TRBV27; j_call: TRBJ1-1; d_call: TRBD1; cdr3_nt: TGTGCCAGCATCCAGGGCACAGGGGGTGTAACTGAAGCTTTCTTT; cdr3_aa: CASIQGTGGVTEAFF
clone_size: .; v_call: TRBV4-3; j_call: TRBJ1-1; d_call: .; cdr3_nt: TGCGCCAGCAGCCGGGGAGGGGGCACTGAAGCTTTCTTT; cdr3_aa: CASSRGGGTEAFF
clone_size: few; v_call: TRBV7-9; j_call: TRBJ1-1; d_call: .; cdr3_nt: TGTGCCAGCAGCCATCCACTAGCTGAAGCTTTCTTT; cdr3_aa: CASSHPLAEAFF